This TCR beta chain was sequenced for a study of T cell changes during pregnancy in multiple sclerosis. V lost 9 bases, J lost 4 bases, and 23 bases lay in between. The CDR3 is 16 amino acids. CDR1 is LGHNT, CDR2 FRNRAP, per germline. Some clones are missing from TCRdb's copy, which holds only in-frame ones; the method was immunoSEQ multiplex PCR. The data contain around 70,000 clones, roughly 92% of them singletons. The chain recombines TRBV12-5 with TRBJ2-3; weak D call: TRBD2 (6 bases). The material sequenced was peripheral blood, taken before pregnancy. This sequence originates from a female donor with multiple sclerosis, enrolled in a pregnancy study. CDR3 region: CASHPAGLYKADTQYF. DNA for the CDR3: TGTGCTAGCCATCCTGCGGGGCTTTACAAGGCAGATACGCAGTATTTT. The variable domain in full, with the rest retrieved from reference TRBV12-5 and TRBJ2-3, is DARVTQTPRHKVTEMGQEVTMRCQPILGHNTVFWYRQTMMQGLELLAYFRNRAPLDDSGMPKDRFSAEMPDATLATLKIQPSEPRDSAVYFCASHPAGLYKADTQYFGPGTRLTVL.